This TCR beta chain was profiled in a study of type 1 regulatory T cells. TCRdb fed the reads into MiXCR, producing one record per CDR3 protein. The repertoire holds 88,000 or so distinct CDR3 sequences, with 25% to 40% as singletons. The germline gives CDR1 SGHKS, CDR2 YYEKEE (reference sequence). Trimming took 3 bases from V and 5 from J, leaving 20 bases between them. CDR3 length: 17 residues. This clonotype was observed many times. This TCR was sampled from a human donor in good health. Sequencing was performed on CD4+ T cells, either the whole sample or a sorted fraction (not recorded which). This chain connects TRBV5-5 to TRBJ2-2; D could derive from TRBD1 or TRBD2 (5 bases each). CDR3 coding DNA: TGTGCCAGCAGCTCACTTATTGGGGCGTCGGGGACCGGGGAGCTGTTTTTT. This gives the protein CASSSLIGASGTGELFF. The complete variable domain, with remaining parts taken from reference TRBV5-5 and TRBJ2-2, reads DAGVTQSPTHLIKTRGQQVTLRCSPISGHKSVSWYQQVLGQGPQFIFQYYEKEERGRGNFPDRFSARQFPNYSSELNVNALLLGDSALYLCASSSLIGASGTGELFFGEGSRLTVL.